Listed here is a single T cell receptor beta chain. Measured with immunoSEQ multiplex PCR; TCRdb has only the in-frame clones, and not every one. The sample shows some 47,000 clones, 70% to 90% of them seen only once. Germline V gene sequence: CDR1 SNHLY, CDR2 FYNNEI. Trimming stripped 5 bases from V and 6 bases from J, with 16 bases between. The CDR3 runs 15 residues. The data belong to a study of T cell changes during pregnancy in multiple sclerosis. Sequences were derived from peripheral blood, sampled in the first trimester of pregnancy. The TCR comes from a female donor with multiple sclerosis, enrolled in a pregnancy study. The gene calls are TRBV2 and TRBJ1-4; D is unclear. CDR3 in DNA: TGTGCCAGCAGTTCGGGTTCCGGCTATGATGAAAAACTGTTTTTT. Its protein is CASSSGSGYDEKLFF. The variable domain in full, completed from reference TRBV2 and TRBJ1-4, reads EPEVTQTPSHQVTQMGQEVILRCVPISNHLYFYWYRQILGQKVEFLVSFYNNEISEKSEIFDDQFSVERPDGSNFTLKIRSTKLEDSAMYFCASSSGSGYDEKLFFGSGTQLSVL.